The 23 T cell receptor beta chains in this list originate from one sample, sequenced in a study of T cell changes during pregnancy in multiple sclerosis. Sequencing was performed with immunoSEQ multiplex PCR; in TCRdb, only in-frame clones are kept and a portion is missing. The sample has 50,000 to 70,000 clones, roughly 89% seen once; the top ten hold less than 1.5%. Here the sequenced sample was peripheral blood, taken after pregnancy. Receptor source: a female donor in good health, enrolled as a control in a pregnancy study.

This rearrangement joins TRBV27 to TRBJ2-1; the match to TRBD2 covers 9 bases. Germline CDR1 and CDR2: MNHEY and SMNVEV (reference sequence). The V segment lost 7 bases and the J segment 7 bases; nucleotides outside the gene matches: 11. The CDR3 covers 15 residues. The CDR3 DNA reads TGTGCCAGCACCGTTATTAGCGGGGGTACTAATGAGCAGTTCTTC. Translated: CASTVISGGTNEQFF.

The chain employs TRBV25-1 and TRBJ1-1; 10 bases are shared with TRBD1. Trimming took 1 base from V and 5 from J; bases not matched to a gene: 4. From germline, CDR1 is MGHDK and CDR2 SYGVNS. The CDR3 length is 15 residues. The CDR3, as DNA: TGTGCCAGCAGTGAATCGGGACAGGGGATGACTGAAGCTTTCTTT. Protein product: CASSESGQGMTEAFF.

The chain has TRBV7-2 and TRBJ1-3, with 8 bases that match TRBD1. CDR3 length equals 17 residues. The germline CDR1 and CDR2 sequences are SGHTA and FQGNSA. With V trimmed by 1 base and J by 2 bases, 7 bases remained unmatched. CDR3 sequence reads: CASSLDRTGKAGNTIYF. The CDR3 DNA sequence: TGTGCCAGCAGCTTAGATCGGACAGGGAAGGCTGGAAACACCATATATTTT.

V is TRBV25-1 and J is TRBJ2-7, with D perhaps TRBD2 (6 bases). The length of the CDR3 is 14 residues. Germline CDR1 and CDR2: MGHDK and SYGVNS. The V end lost 2 bases, the J end lost 2 bases, and 10 bases lay between the germline ends. As DNA, the CDR3 is TGTGCCAGCAGTGAAGTCGCGGGGACCTACGAGCAGTACTTC. This encodes CASSEVAGTYEQYF.

The V gene is TRBV7-9, the J gene TRBJ2-1; 9 positions match TRBD2. J lost 1 base, V lost 5 bases, and 3 bases had no gene match. There are 15 residues in the CDR3. Germline assignment: CDR1 SEHNR and CDR2 FQNEAQ (reference sequence). In nucleotides, the CDR3 is TGTGCCAGCAGCGTGACTAGCGGATCCTACAATGAGCAGTTCTTC. This translates into CASSVTSGSYNEQFF.

V and J are TRBV9 and TRBJ2-3; 7 nucleotides line up with TRBD2. Trimming at V came to 4 bases and at J to 3 bases, leaving 8 bases not matched to a gene. This CDR3 region has 15 residues. Germline assignment: CDR1 SGDLS and CDR2 YYNGEE. In DNA form, the CDR3 reads TGTGCCAGCAGCTCCGGCGGGGGAGGAACAGATACGCAGTATTTT. Translation gives CASSSGGGGTDTQYF.

V is TRBV9 and J is TRBJ2-3; D might be TRBD2 (7 bases). Germline V CDR1 and CDR2: SGDLS, YYNGEE. This CDR3 is built from 15 residues. Trimming left V 0 bases short and J 6 bases short, with 14 bases between. The CDR3 DNA follows: TGTGCCAGCAGCGTAGAGTGGGGGGGGCATGATACGCAGTATTTT. Translated, it gives CASSVEWGGHDTQYF.

The rearrangement uses TRBV5-1 and TRBJ2-5, with D perhaps TRBD2 (5 bases). CDR1 is SGHRS and CDR2 is YFSETQ in the germline V gene. The V end was cut by 5 bases, the J end by 1 base, with 15 bases between. This CDR3 has 15 residues. The CDR3 loop is CASSANEGTQETQYF. CDR3 nucleotide sequence: TGCGCCAGCAGTGCTAATGAGGGAACCCAAGAGACCCAGTACTTC.

The chain recombines TRBV9 with TRBJ1-4, with 7 positions matching TRBD1. V lost 0 bases and J lost 5; bases outside the gene matches: 13. The germline gives CDR1 SGDLS, CDR2 YYNGEE. This CDR3 comprises 18 residues. The CDR3 sequence is CASSVAPGGTTYNEKLFF. CDR3 coding DNA: TGTGCCAGCAGCGTAGCTCCAGGGGGGACAACGTACAATGAAAAACTGTTTTTT.

V is TRBV7-3 and J is TRBJ2-2, with TRBD1 identical over 7 bases. The length of the CDR3 is 15 residues. Unmatched junction bases numbered 6, after V lost 5 bases and J lost 3 bases. The germline gives CDR1 SGHTA, CDR2 FQGTGA. The DNA of the CDR3 is TGTGCCAGCAGCCCCGGACAGGCCTACACCGGGGAGCTGTTTTTT. Protein product: CASSPGQAYTGELFF. Looking up the rest from reference TRBV7-3 and TRBJ2-2 gives the full variable domain: GAGVSQTPSNKVTEKGKYVELRCDPISGHTALYWYRQSLGQGPEFLIYFQGTGAADDSGLPNDRFFAVRPEGSVSTLKIQRTERGDSAVYLCASSPGQAYTGELFFGEGSRLTVL.

This clone appeared once. The V call is TRBV4-2, the J call TRBJ2-7; no clear D. Trimming left V 2 bases short and J 0 bases short, with 8 bases between. Germline CDR1 LGHNA, CDR2 YNFKEQ. CDR3 length: 14 amino acids. The CDR3 is CASSQKEFSYEQYF. DNA for the CDR3: TGTGCCAGCAGCCAAAAAGAGTTCTCCTACGAGCAGTACTTC.

The chain is built from TRBV5-1 and TRBJ1-1; no clear D. Germline loops: CDR1 SGHRS, CDR2 YFSETQ. There are 14 residues in the CDR3. V was shortened by 1 base and J by 2 bases, with 9 bases between the two germline ends. As DNA, the CDR3 is TGCGCCAGCAGCTTGAGGCAGGCTAACACTGAAGCTTTCTTT. It translates to CASSLRQANTEAFF.

The chain is built from TRBV19 and TRBJ1-2; D is possibly TRBD1 (5 bases). Trimming left V 5 bases short and J 8 bases short, with 21 bases between. Germline loops: CDR1 LNHDA, CDR2 SQIVND (reference sequence). The CDR3 extends over 15 amino acids. CDR3: CASSPPVGTPTGYTF. CDR3 DNA sequence: TGTGCCAGTAGTCCCCCGGTAGGGACTCCTACGGGCTACACCTTC.

This chain uses TRBV29-1 with TRBJ1-1; D might be TRBD1 (6 bases). The CDR3 totals 12 residues. Germline CDR1 reads SQVTM; CDR2 reads ANQGSEA. Trimming took 7 bases from V and 5 from J, leaving 14 bases between them. The CDR3 nucleotides are TGCAGCGCCGGAGAGGGGGGGACTGAAGCTTTCTTT. Translating it yields CSAGEGGTEAFF.

V and J are TRBV10-3 and TRBJ2-1; TRBD2 aligns across 8 bases. Germline-derived CDR1 and CDR2 are ENHRY and SYGVKD. V lost 2 bases to trimming and J lost 7 bases; unmatched junction nucleotides: 7. The CDR3 length is 15 residues. The CDR3 loop reads CAISEPGGARNEQFF. CDR3 nucleotides: TGTGCCATCAGTGAGCCCGGGGGGGCCCGGAATGAGCAGTTCTTC.

V is TRBV12-2 and J is TRBJ1-2; TRBD1, the table's D call, lacks a check against the DNA. TRBV12-2 counts as a pseudogene. The CDR3 spans 17 residues. For the CDR3, the DNA is TGTGCAAGTCGCCCCCGTGGAGGGGGCAAGGGGGGCTATGGCTACACCTTC. Its protein is CASRPRGGGKGGYGYTF.

The chain recombines TRBV13 with TRBJ2-4, with 7 bases lining up with TRBD1. The CDR3 length is 14 residues. Germline V gives CDR1 PRHDT, CDR2 FYEKMQ (reference sequence). V gave up 0 bases and J gave up 8 bases; unmatched junction bases: 4. For the CDR3, the DNA is TGTGCCAGCAGCTTAGGACAGGGGACCGACATTCAGTACTTC. It yields the protein CASSLGQGTDIQYF.

The V and J genes are TRBV9 and TRBJ1-4; D unclear. In germline, CDR1 is SGDLS, CDR2 YYNGEE. The CDR3 loop spans 15 amino acids. V shed 0 bases and J shed 0 bases, with 6 bases lying between them. CDR3 in amino acids: CASSVESATNEKLFF. The CDR3 DNA sequence: TGTGCCAGCAGCGTAGAGAGTGCAACTAATGAAAAACTGTTTTTT.

This sequence joins TRBV6-6 and TRBJ2-7; 9 nucleotides align to TRBD1. This CDR3 is 15 amino acids long. The J segment lost 3 bases and the V segment lost 5 bases, leaving 8 bases of the junction unmatched. CDR1 and CDR2 (germline): MNHNY, SVGAGI (reference sequence). The CDR3 spells CASSQPGTGIYEQYF. The CDR3 nucleotides read TGTGCCAGCAGTCAACCCGGGACAGGGATCTACGAGCAGTACTTC.

This chain links TRBV7-2 with TRBJ1-2; TRBD1 aligns across 8 bases. The junction had 10 bases not matched to a gene; V was cut back by 5 bases and J by 8 bases. Germline CDR1 SGHTA, CDR2 FQGNSA. This CDR3 is 14 amino acids long. The CDR3 DNA sequence: TGTGCCAGCAGCCATCGTCGGACAGGGTACGGCTACACCTTC. Translated, it gives CASSHRRTGYGYTF.

This sequence joins TRBV9 and TRBJ2-3; TRBD1 matches 7 bases. Germline V gene data show CDR1 as SGDLS and CDR2 as YYNGEE. CDR3 length: 13 residues. V lost 5 bases to trimming and J lost 6 bases; unmatched junction nucleotides: 6. The CDR3 spells CASSEDRPDTQYF. The DNA for the CDR3 is TGTGCCAGCAGTGAGGACAGGCCGGATACGCAGTATTTT.

The rearrangement uses TRBV9 and TRBJ1-2, with a tentative D call TRBD1 (6 bases). The CDR3 covers 14 residues. Germline V gene lookup returns CDR1 SGDLS and CDR2 YYNGEE. The V end was cut by 2 bases, the J end by 3 bases, with 11 bases between. In DNA, the CDR3 is TGTGCCAGCAGCGTTGAACAGGGTGACTATGGCTACACCTTC. This codes for CASSVEQGDYGYTF. Together with reference TRBV9 and TRBJ1-2, the CDR3 gives the full variable domain: DSGVTQTPKHLITATGQRVTLRCSPRSGDLSVYWYQQSLDQGLQFLIQYYNGEERAKGNILERFSAQQFPDLHSELNLSSLELGDSALYFCASSVEQGDYGYTFGSGTRLTVV.

This clone appeared a single time. This chain joins TRBV11-3 and TRBJ1-6; D ambiguous. The V gene's germline CDR1 is SGHNT and CDR2 YENEEA. The V end lost 5 bases, the J end lost 7 bases, and 12 bases lay between the germline ends. The CDR3 extends over 14 amino acids. Written as DNA, the CDR3 is TGTGCCAGCAGCACCACGGGAGCAAATTCACCCCTCCACTTT. This encodes CASSTTGANSPLHF.